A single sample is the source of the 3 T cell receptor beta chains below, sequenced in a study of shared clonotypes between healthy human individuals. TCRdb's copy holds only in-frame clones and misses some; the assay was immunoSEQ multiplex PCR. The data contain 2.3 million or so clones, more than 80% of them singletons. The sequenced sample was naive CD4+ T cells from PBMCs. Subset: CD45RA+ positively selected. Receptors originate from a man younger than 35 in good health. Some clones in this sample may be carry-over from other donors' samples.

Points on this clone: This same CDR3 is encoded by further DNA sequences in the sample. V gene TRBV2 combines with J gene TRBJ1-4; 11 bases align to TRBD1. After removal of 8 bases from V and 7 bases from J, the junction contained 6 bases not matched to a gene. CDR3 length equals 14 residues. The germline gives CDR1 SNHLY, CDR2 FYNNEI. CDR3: CASGTGTGGEKLFF. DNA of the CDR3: TGTGCCAGCGGAACAGGGACAGGGGGTGAAAAACTGTTTTTT.

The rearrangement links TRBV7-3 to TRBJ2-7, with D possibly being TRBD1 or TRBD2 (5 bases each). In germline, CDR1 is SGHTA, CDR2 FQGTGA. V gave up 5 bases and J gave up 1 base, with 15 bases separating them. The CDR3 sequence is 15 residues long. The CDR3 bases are TGTGCCAGCAGCGAGGCCGGGACGAATTCCTACGAGCAGTACTTC. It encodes CASSEAGTNSYEQYF.

The CDR3 loop is CASSLSGVAYEQYF. The CDR3 coding sequence is TGTGCCAGCAGTTTATCAGGGGTCGCCTACGAGCAGTACTTC. The rearrangement links TRBV28 to TRBJ2-7, with D perhaps matching TRBD1 (6 bases). Per the germline V gene, CDR1 is MDHEN and CDR2 is SYDVKM. The V end was cut by 1 base, the J end by 2 bases, with 9 bases between. The CDR3 consists of 14 residues.